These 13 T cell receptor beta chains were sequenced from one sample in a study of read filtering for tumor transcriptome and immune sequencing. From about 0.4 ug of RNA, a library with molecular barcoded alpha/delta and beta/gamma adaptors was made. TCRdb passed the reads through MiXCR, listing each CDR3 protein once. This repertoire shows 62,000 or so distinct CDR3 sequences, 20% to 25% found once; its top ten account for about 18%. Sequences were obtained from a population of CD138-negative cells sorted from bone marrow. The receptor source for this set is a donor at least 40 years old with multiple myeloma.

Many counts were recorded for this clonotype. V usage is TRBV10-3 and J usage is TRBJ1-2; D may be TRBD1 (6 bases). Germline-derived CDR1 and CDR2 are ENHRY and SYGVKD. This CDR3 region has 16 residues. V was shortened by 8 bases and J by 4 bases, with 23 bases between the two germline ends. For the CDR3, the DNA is TGTGCCATCGCTCCATCGGTCCGGACAGCGTTCTATGGCTACACCTTC. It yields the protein CAIAPSVRTAFYGYTF.

For the CDR3, the DNA is TGCAGTGCTAGATACCTAGCGGGGAACGGAGAGACCCAGTACTTC. The encoded protein is CSARYLAGNGETQYF. V gene TRBV20-1 combines with J gene TRBJ2-5, with TRBD2 identical over 9 bases. V lost 2 bases to trimming and J lost 4 bases; unmatched junction nucleotides: 8. This CDR3 is 15 amino acids long. CDR1 is DFQATT, CDR2 SNEGSKA, per germline (reference sequence).

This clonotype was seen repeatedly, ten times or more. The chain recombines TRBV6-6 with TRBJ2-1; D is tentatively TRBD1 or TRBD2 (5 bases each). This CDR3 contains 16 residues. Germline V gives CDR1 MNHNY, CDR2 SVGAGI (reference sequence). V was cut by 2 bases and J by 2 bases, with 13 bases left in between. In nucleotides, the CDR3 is TGTGCCAGCAGTTACCTGGCTAGCAGGGCCTACAATGAGCAGTTCTTC. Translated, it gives CASSYLASRAYNEQFF.

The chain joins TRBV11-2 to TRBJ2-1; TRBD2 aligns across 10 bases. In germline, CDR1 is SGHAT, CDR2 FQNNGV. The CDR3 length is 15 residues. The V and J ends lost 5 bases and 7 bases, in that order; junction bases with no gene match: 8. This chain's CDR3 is CASSIGLAARNEQFF. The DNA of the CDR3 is TGTGCCAGCAGCATCGGACTAGCGGCCAGGAATGAGCAGTTCTTC.

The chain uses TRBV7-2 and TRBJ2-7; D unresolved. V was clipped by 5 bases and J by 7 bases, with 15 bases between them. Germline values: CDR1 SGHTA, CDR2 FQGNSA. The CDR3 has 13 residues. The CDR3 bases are TGTGCCAGCAGCCGAGACAATCTTAGGGAGCAGTACTTC. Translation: CASSRDNLREQYF.

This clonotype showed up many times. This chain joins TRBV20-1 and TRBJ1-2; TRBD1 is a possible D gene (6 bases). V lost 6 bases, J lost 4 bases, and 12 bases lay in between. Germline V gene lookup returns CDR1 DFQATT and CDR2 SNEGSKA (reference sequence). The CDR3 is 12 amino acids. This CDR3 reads CSATQGSYGYTF. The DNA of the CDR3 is TGCAGTGCGACACAGGGCAGCTATGGCTACACCTTC.

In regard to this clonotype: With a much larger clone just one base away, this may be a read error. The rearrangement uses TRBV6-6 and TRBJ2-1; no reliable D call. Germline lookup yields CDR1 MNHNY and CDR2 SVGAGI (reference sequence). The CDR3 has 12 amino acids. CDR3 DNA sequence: TGTGCCAGCAGTTTTAACCTGGACCGCACTACCTTC. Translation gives CASSFNLDRTTF.

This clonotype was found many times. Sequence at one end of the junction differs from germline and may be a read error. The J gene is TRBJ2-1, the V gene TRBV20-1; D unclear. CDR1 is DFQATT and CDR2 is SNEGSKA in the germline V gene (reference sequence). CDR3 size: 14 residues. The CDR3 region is CSARDFRRNNEQFF. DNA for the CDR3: TGCAGTGCTCGAGACTTCCGACGGAACAATGAGCAGTTCTTC.

The CDR3: CASKLGGASSYEQYF. The CDR3 bases are TGTGCCAGCAAGCTGGGGGGGGCTAGCTCCTACGAGCAGTACTTC. This chain joins TRBV28 and TRBJ2-7; a possible D gene is TRBD2 (7 bases). The CDR3 spans 15 residues. Trimming stripped 7 bases from V and 0 bases from J, with 16 bases between. In germline, CDR1 is MDHEN, CDR2 SYDVKM. Variable domain in full (rest from reference TRBV28 and TRBJ2-7): DVKVTQSSRYLVKRTGEKVFLECVQDMDHENMFWYRQDPGLGLRLIYFSYDVKMKEKGDIPEGYSVSREKKERFSLILESASTNQTSMYLCASKLGGASSYEQYFGPGTRLTVT.

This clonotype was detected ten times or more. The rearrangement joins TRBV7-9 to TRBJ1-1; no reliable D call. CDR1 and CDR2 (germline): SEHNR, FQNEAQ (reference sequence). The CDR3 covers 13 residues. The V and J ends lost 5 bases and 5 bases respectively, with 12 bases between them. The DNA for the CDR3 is TGTGCCAGCAGCCAATACGAAGGGACTGAAGCTTTCTTT. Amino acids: CASSQYEGTEAFF.

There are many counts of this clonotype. The CDR3 bases are TGTGCCAGCAGTCCGCTACTAGCGCCCGAGGGCACAGATACGCAGTATTTT. It encodes CASSPLLAPEGTDTQYF. The chain joins TRBV12-3 or TRBV12-4 to TRBJ2-3, with 7 bases identical to TRBD2. Unmatched junction bases numbered 12, after V lost 5 bases and J lost 1 base. The CDR3 has 17 residues.

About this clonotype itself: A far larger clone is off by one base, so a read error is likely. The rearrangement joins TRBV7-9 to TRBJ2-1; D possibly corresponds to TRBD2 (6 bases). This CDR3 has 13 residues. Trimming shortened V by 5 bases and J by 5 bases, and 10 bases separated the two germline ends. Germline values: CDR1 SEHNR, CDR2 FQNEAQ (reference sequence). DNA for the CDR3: TGTGCCAGCAGCCCTGGACTAAACAATGAGCAGTTCTTC. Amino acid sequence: CASSPGLNNEQFF.

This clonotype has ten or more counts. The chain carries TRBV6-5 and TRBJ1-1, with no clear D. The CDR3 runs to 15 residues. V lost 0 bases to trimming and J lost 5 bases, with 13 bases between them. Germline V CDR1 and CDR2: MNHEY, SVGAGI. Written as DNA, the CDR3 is TGTGCCAGCAGTTACTCGAGACACATCAAGACTGAAGCTTTCTTT. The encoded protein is CASSYSRHIKTEAFF.